Following are 15 T cell receptor beta chains from one sample sequenced in a study of T-cell memory formation after mild COVID-19. TCRdb used MiXCR to reprocess the 5' RACE reads, holding one entry per CDR3 protein. The sample yields around 420,000 distinct CDR3 sequences, 20% to 25% seen once. The specimen was PBMCs or a T cell subset sorted from them (not recorded which). The origin of the receptors is an adult woman who had mild COVID-19 (a few samples of this study predate the infection). Cell type and time point are not known.

This clonotype was detected a few times. This rearrangement joins TRBV18 to TRBJ2-1; 9 bases are a match to TRBD2. Germline assignment: CDR1 KGHSH and CDR2 LQKENI. The length of the CDR3 is 16 residues. V shed 5 bases, J shed 5 bases, and the junction held 10 bases outside the gene matches. The CDR3 is CASSTIAGGPHNEQFF. Written as DNA, the CDR3 is TGTGCCAGCTCAACTATTGCGGGGGGGCCCCACAATGAGCAGTTCTTC.

Remarks on this clonotype: Compared with germline, one end of the junction differs, possibly owing to a read error. J is TRBJ2-1 and V is TRBV5-1; D is tentatively TRBD1 or TRBD2 (8 bases each). Germline V lookup: CDR1 SGHRS, CDR2 YFSETQ. This CDR3 spans 12 amino acids. This chain's CDR3 is CASSPGGTGRIF. The CDR3 DNA reads as TGCGCCAGCAGCCCGGGGGGGACAGGAAGGATCTTC.

This chain joins TRBV10-3 and TRBJ1-1; a weak D match, TRBD1 (5 bases). Trimming stripped 6 bases from V and 7 bases from J, with 15 bases between. Germline V gene lookup returns CDR1 ENHRY and CDR2 SYGVKD. The CDR3 sequence is 13 residues long. The CDR3 DNA is TGTGCCATCAGCAGCTCGGGACCTAGTGAAGCTTTCTTT. Its translation: CAISSSGPSEAFF.

The chain couples TRBV3-1 to TRBJ1-2; 8 positions agree with TRBD1. CDR1 and CDR2 (germline): LGHDT, YNNKEL (reference sequence). Unmatched junction bases numbered 11, after V lost 1 base and J lost 4 bases. The CDR3 sequence is 17 residues long. CDR3 residues: CASSQGTGRTLFYGYTF. The CDR3 DNA is TGTGCCAGCAGCCAAGGGACAGGGAGGACGTTATTCTATGGCTACACCTTC. The variable domain in full, completed from reference TRBV3-1 and TRBJ1-2, reads DTAVSQTPKYLVTQMGNDKSIKCEQNLGHDTMYWYKQDSKKFLKIMFSYNNKELIINETVPNRFSPKSPDKAHLNLHINSLELGDSAVYFCASSQGTGRTLFYGYTFGSGTRLTVV.

In this sample, this clonotype turned up a few times. This rearrangement joins TRBV20-1 to TRBJ1-5, with D unresolved. The CDR3 loop spans 15 amino acids. The V gene lost 3 bases and the J gene lost 8 bases, with 20 bases spanning the gap. Germline CDR1 is DFQATT and CDR2 is SNEGSKA (reference sequence). The DNA of the CDR3 is TGCAGTGCTAGTGGATTAAAGGGAGGTCGGGAGCCCCAGCATTTT. This translates into CSASGLKGGREPQHF.

This clonotype was picked up a small number of times. The CDR3 sequence is CSPGRRDRAIRYQPQHF. In DNA form, the CDR3 reads TGCAGCCCTGGTCGTAGGGACAGGGCGATAAGGTATCAGCCCCAGCATTTT. The gene calls are TRBV29-1 and TRBJ1-5; 9 positions agree with TRBD1. Germline CDR1 and CDR2: SQVTM and ANQGSEA. With V trimmed by 8 bases and J by 5 bases, 19 bases remained unmatched. This CDR3 has 17 amino acids.

J is TRBJ1-2 and V is TRBV20-1; 10 bases are a match to TRBD1. This CDR3 region has 15 residues. The germline V gene has CDR1 DFQATT and CDR2 SNEGSKA (reference sequence). Germline trimming cut 1 base from V and 7 bases from J; bases unmatched to any gene: 9. In DNA form, the CDR3 reads TGCAGTGCTAGAGGAGACAGGGGGCTTCTAGCTGGCTACACCTTC. Translation gives CSARGDRGLLAGYTF.

This sequence joins TRBV7-3 and TRBJ2-1; 13 bases fit TRBD2. Germline CDR1 SGHTA, CDR2 FQGTGA. CDR3 size: 15 residues. J gave up 9 bases and V 3 bases, and 5 bases lay outside the gene matches. CDR3 nucleotide sequence: TGTGCCAGCAGCTTCGGACTAGCGGGAGCGGGTGAGCAGTTCTTC. This codes for CASSFGLAGAGEQFF.

This clonotype was seen more than once but under ten times. The chain combines TRBV7-9 with TRBJ1-4, with D hard to call. Trimming removed 4 bases at V and 6 bases at J, with 6 bases between. The germline V gene encodes CDR1 SEHNR and CDR2 FQNEAQ (reference sequence). The CDR3 is 12 residues long. The CDR3 loop reads CASSSQYEKLFF. The CDR3 nucleotides read TGTGCCAGCAGCTCTCAATATGAAAAACTGTTTTTT.

The gene calls are TRBV12-3 or TRBV12-4 and TRBJ2-6, with 9 bases matching TRBD1. The CDR3 covers 18 residues. The ends lost 7 bases at V and 0 bases at J; junction bases unmatched: 10. As DNA, the CDR3 is TGTGCCAGCAAGCTTCGACAGGGGGGCTTCTCTGGGGCCAACGTCCTGACTTTC. This encodes CASKLRQGGFSGANVLTF.

This clonotype was counted at least ten times. The chain joins TRBV12-3 or TRBV12-4 to TRBJ1-5; D not certain. The CDR3 is 13 amino acids. Trimming took 2 bases from V and 7 from J, leaving 9 bases between them. CDR3: CASSLSGGQPQHF. The CDR3, as DNA: TGTGCCAGCAGTTTAAGTGGCGGGCAGCCCCAGCATTTT.

The chain couples TRBV4-1 to TRBJ1-2, with 8 bases aligning to TRBD1. CDR1 is MGHRA and CDR2 is YSYEKL in the germline V gene. V gave up 4 bases and J gave up 0 bases; unmatched junction bases: 7. The CDR3 is made up of 16 amino acids. This chain's CDR3 is CASSLPGQAPNYGYTF. In nucleotides, the CDR3 is TGCGCCAGCAGCCTGCCGGGACAGGCTCCTAACTATGGCTACACCTTC.

This clonotype was seen a handful of times. J is TRBJ1-6 and V is TRBV19; perhaps TRBD1 as D (5 bases). The V gene's germline CDR1 is LNHDA and CDR2 SQIVND (reference sequence). CDR3 length: 15 amino acids. Trimming cost V 3 bases and J 7 bases, with 13 bases left between them. CDR3 sequence reads: CASSIRAGTNSPLHF. The DNA of the CDR3 is TGTGCCAGTAGTATCCGGGCAGGGACCAATTCACCCCTCCACTTT.

This clonotype was counted many times. The rearrangement joins TRBV7-9 to TRBJ2-2; 8 nucleotides match TRBD1. This CDR3 has 14 residues. Trimming took 5 bases from V and 4 from J; bases not matched to a gene: 3. In germline, CDR1 is SEHNR, CDR2 FQNEAQ (reference sequence). As DNA, the CDR3 is TGTGCCAGCAGCGCAGACAGGGGCACCGGGGAGCTGTTTTTT. This sequence encodes CASSADRGTGELFF.

The genes are TRBV24-1 and TRBJ2-1; D might be TRBD1 or TRBD2, each matching 5 bases. The CDR3 is 14 amino acids. V lost 0 bases, J lost 8 bases, and 10 bases lay in between. Germline assignment: CDR1 KGHDR and CDR2 SFDVKD. In nucleotides, the CDR3 is TGTGCCACCAGTGATTTGATGGGGGTAGATGAGCAGTTCTTC. Its translation: CATSDLMGVDEQFF.